The sequence of this T cell receptor beta chain was determined in a study of T cell repertoires in aging, cancer and after chemotherapy. Study information: Patients with glioblastoma brain tumors were sampled before and after temozolomide-based therapy. The full dataset contained several million TCR reads. Study observations and caveats: Age-matched healthy donors had significantly more diverse, less clonal blood TCR repertoires than untreated cancer patients. Healthy donors lost TCR diversity with age mainly through richness, cancer patients through richness and evenness.

This CDR3 spans 13 amino acids. The germline V gene encodes CDR1 MNHEY and CDR2 SVGAGI. The V end was cut by 8 bases, the J end by 10 bases, with 15 bases between. A mixed TRB-A/B primer pool amplified rearranged TRB by multiplex touch-down PCR. TCRdb re-analysed the multiplex PCR reads in MiXCR, keeping a single row per CDR3 protein. The table has around 20,000 distinct CDR3 sequences, roughly 37% seen once; the top ten hold 17%. Only a few counts were recorded for this clonotype. The antigen remains undetermined. Amplification of TCR beta used genomic DNA extracted from peripheral blood. The chain uses TRBV6-5 and TRBJ1-6, with a possible D match to TRBD1 (6 bases). This clonotype was obtained from a human donor with a solid tumor. Sequencing was carried out using blood. The chain's CDR3 is CASGLGGESPLHF. CDR3 nucleotides: TGTGCCAGCGGGTTGGGGGGCGAGTCACCCCTCCACTTT.